Following are 25 T cell receptor beta chains from one sample sequenced in a study of T-cell reconstitution after alpha-beta-depleted transplantation in children. Unique molecular identifiers were incorporated into the prepared TCRbeta library. TCRdb reprocessed the PCR reads with MiXCR, giving one entry per CDR3 protein. This table holds about 500,000 distinct CDR3 sequences, around a third found once. The specimen was PBMCs from the stem cell graft donor, collected from the stem cell graft. Receptors were obtained from a human donor who donated a stem cell graft to a child with aplastic anemia.

A few counts support this clonotype. The chain couples TRBV12-3 or TRBV12-4 to TRBJ1-1, with D unclear. This CDR3 has 12 residues. Between the trimmed V and J ends, which lost 8 bases and 5 bases, there was a span of 12 bases. As DNA, the CDR3 is TGTGCCAGCGGCGGCCTGGTTACTGAAGCTTTCTTT. Its protein product is CASGGLVTEAFF.

This clonotype was seen many times. CDR3 residues: CSATRLGLAEQFF. The CDR3 DNA follows: TGCAGTGCGACAAGACTAGGATTAGCTGAGCAGTTCTTC. This sequence joins TRBV20-1 and TRBJ2-1; a weak D match, TRBD2 (6 bases). Trimming cost V 6 bases and J 9 bases, with 18 bases left between them. Looked up from germline, CDR1 is DFQATT and CDR2 is SNEGSKA (reference sequence). CDR3 size: 13 residues.

The V call is TRBV12-3 or TRBV12-4, the J call TRBJ1-2; TRBD1 matches at 9 bases. V gave up 6 bases and J gave up 7 bases; unmatched junction bases: 9. The CDR3 is made up of 14 amino acids. The CDR3 region has the DNA TGTGCCAGCAGCCTTTGGACAGGGGAGGTTGGCTACACCTTC. Translating it yields CASSLWTGEVGYTF.

This clonotype was counted a few times. The rearrangement links TRBV7-2 to TRBJ2-7; TRBD2 is a possible D gene (6 bases). Trimming removed 5 bases at V and 6 bases at J, with 17 bases between. This CDR3 has 14 amino acids. Germline V gene data show CDR1 as SGHTA and CDR2 as FQGNSA. This chain's CDR3 is CASSMGLGSFEQYV. The CDR3 bases are TGTGCCAGCAGCATGGGACTGGGGAGTTTCGAGCAGTACGTC.

The chain couples TRBV2 to TRBJ2-1, with a possible D match to TRBD2 (5 bases). This CDR3 comprises 18 residues. V gave up 6 bases and J gave up 3 bases, with 24 bases separating them. From germline, CDR1 is SNHLY and CDR2 FYNNEI. The CDR3 bases are TGTGCCAGCAGCCGGATTCCCGTTCTAGCAGCGATCTACAATGAGCAGTTCTTC. Its translation is CASSRIPVLAAIYNEQFF. Filled out from reference TRBV2 and TRBJ2-1, the complete variable domain reads EPEVTQTPSHQVTQMGQEVILRCVPISNHLYFYWYRQILGQKVEFLVSFYNNEISEKSEIFDDQFSVERPDGSNFTLKIRSTKLEDSAMYFCASSRIPVLAAIYNEQFFGPGTRLTVL.

The rearrangement joins TRBV29-1 to TRBJ1-4, with TRBD1 identical over 9 bases. Germline V lookup: CDR1 SQVTM, CDR2 ANQGSEA. The V and J ends lost 6 bases and 0 bases, in that order; junction bases with no gene match: 2. The CDR3 runs 14 residues. CDR3 DNA: TGCAGCGTCAGACAGGGGGCAACTAATGAAAAACTGTTTTTT. Translation: CSVRQGATNEKLFF.

This clonotype was seen only a few times. This chain connects TRBV12-3 or TRBV12-4 to TRBJ2-3; 8 nucleotides line up with TRBD2. The ends lost 4 bases at V and 1 base at J; junction bases unmatched: 4. This CDR3 has 15 residues. The chain's CDR3 is CASSSETSGTDTQYF. CDR3 DNA: TGTGCCAGCAGTTCCGAGACTAGCGGCACAGATACGCAGTATTTT.

CDR3 in amino acids: CASSSPVGGLSNQPQHF. CDR3 DNA: TGTGCCAGCAGTTCCCCGGTTGGGGGATTGAGCAATCAGCCCCAGCATTTT. The chain is built from TRBV12-3 or TRBV12-4 and TRBJ1-5, with TRBD1 as a possible D gene (5 bases). CDR3 length: 17 amino acids. V was trimmed by 4 bases and J by 1 base, leaving 17 bases between them.

The chain combines TRBV12-3 or TRBV12-4 with TRBJ2-1; either TRBD1 or TRBD2 may fit D (5 bases each). Between the trimmed V and J ends, which lost 5 bases and 5 bases, there was a span of 13 bases. The CDR3 contains 14 residues. The CDR3 sequence is CASSHRDAHNEQFF. DNA of the CDR3: TGTGCCAGCAGTCACCGGGACGCCCACAATGAGCAGTTCTTC.

This chain joins TRBV7-2 and TRBJ1-1; D is undetermined. Germline loops: CDR1 SGHTA, CDR2 FQGNSA. CDR3 length equals 15 residues. V was cut by 0 bases and J by 1 base, with 9 bases left in between. CDR3 residues: CASSLAWQGNTEAFF. The CDR3 region has the DNA TGTGCCAGCAGCTTAGCGTGGCAAGGGAACACTGAAGCTTTCTTT.

The J gene is TRBJ2-6, the V gene TRBV20-1; D gene uncertain. Germline loops: CDR1 DFQATT, CDR2 SNEGSKA (reference sequence). The V end lost 5 bases, the J end lost 2 bases, and 4 bases lay between the germline ends. The length of the CDR3 is 12 residues. CDR3 sequence: CSAAAGANVLTF. CDR3 coding DNA: TGCAGTGCTGCCGCTGGGGCCAACGTCCTGACTTTC.

This clonotype was seen a handful of times. The gene calls are TRBV18 and TRBJ2-4; D is undetermined. The germline V gene has CDR1 KGHSH and CDR2 LQKENI. Trimming left V 3 bases short and J 0 bases short, with 6 bases between. CDR3 size: 14 residues. CDR3 in amino acids: CASSPELAKNIQYF. CDR3 in DNA: TGTGCCAGCTCACCGGAGTTAGCCAAAAACATTCAGTACTTC.

This clonotype was found a few times. The chain recombines TRBV5-1 with TRBJ1-2, with no clear D. Germline V gene data show CDR1 as SGHRS and CDR2 as YFSETQ. Deletions cut 1 base from V and 12 bases from J, with 16 bases between. The CDR3 runs 13 residues. CDR3 region: CASSLWPQDLDTF. The CDR3 nucleotides read TGCGCCAGCAGCTTGTGGCCCCAGGATTTGGACACCTTC.

The V call is TRBV20-1, the J call TRBJ1-5, with D perhaps TRBD1 (6 bases). The CDR3 loop spans 16 amino acids. Germline V gives CDR1 DFQATT, CDR2 SNEGSKA (reference sequence). The ends were cut back, 5 bases at V and 0 bases at J, with 17 bases in the middle. In nucleotides, the CDR3 is TGCAGTGCTCTGGTTACTGGACAGTATAGCAATCAGCCCCAGCATTTT. This sequence encodes CSALVTGQYSNQPQHF.

The J gene is TRBJ1-2, the V gene TRBV12-3 or TRBV12-4, with D possibly being TRBD1 (5 bases). The CDR3 totals 14 residues. Trimming removed 5 bases at V and 2 bases at J, with 12 bases between. CDR3 DNA sequence: TGTGCCAGCAGTCCGGGGGAGGGGAACTATGGCTACACCTTC. It yields the protein CASSPGEGNYGYTF.

This clonotype was detected only a few times. The V and J genes are TRBV20-1 and TRBJ1-2; 10 bases are a match to TRBD1. Trimming cost V 6 bases and J 5 bases; bases outside gene matches: 6. The CDR3 has 13 amino acids. Germline CDR1 and CDR2: DFQATT and SNEGSKA (reference sequence). The CDR3 reads CSATTGGQYGYTF. As DNA, the CDR3 is TGCAGTGCCACGACAGGGGGCCAGTATGGCTACACCTTC.

This sequence joins TRBV7-2 and TRBJ2-7; possible D gene TRBD1, 5 bases. This CDR3 region has 11 residues. The V and J ends lost 3 bases and 7 bases respectively, with 7 bases between them. Germline V gene sequence: CDR1 SGHTA, CDR2 FQGNSA. CDR3 nucleotides: TGTGCCAGCAGCTTGAGACAGGAGCAGTACTTC. Its protein is CASSLRQEQYF.

The chain carries TRBV14 and TRBJ1-3, with 7 nucleotides matching TRBD1. J lost 5 bases, V lost 3 bases, and 10 bases had no gene match. The CDR3 loop spans 16 amino acids. CDR1 is SGHDN and CDR2 is FVKESK in the germline V gene. Here the CDR3 DNA reads TGTGCCAGCAGCCAGCCGATGACAGGGCTAAGAAACACCATATATTTT. It codes for CASSQPMTGLRNTIYF.

This sequence joins TRBV5-4 and TRBJ2-3; D is uncertain. This CDR3 has 17 amino acids. The germline V gene has CDR1 SGHNT and CDR2 YYREEE (reference sequence). The ends were cut back, 0 bases at V and 2 bases at J, with 16 bases in the middle. The CDR3 DNA sequence: TGTGCCAGCAGCTTGGTCGGCCTTATAGGGAACACAGATACGCAGTATTTT. This codes for CASSLVGLIGNTDTQYF. The full variable domain, with the rest looked up from reference TRBV5-4 and TRBJ2-3, is ETGVTQSPTHLIKTRGQQVTLRCSSQSGHNTVSWYQQALGQGPQFIFQYYREEENGRGNFPPRFSGLQFPNYSSELNVNALELDDSALYLCASSLVGLIGNTDTQYFGPGTRLTVL.

The V and J genes are TRBV7-8 and TRBJ1-1, with 7 bases aligning to TRBD1. The V gene's germline CDR1 is SGHVS and CDR2 FQNEAQ. The CDR3 consists of 15 residues. Trimming removed 4 bases from V and 2 bases from J; junction bases left unmatched: 7. For the CDR3, the DNA is TGTGCCAGCAGCTCCCCACGGGACAGTAACACTGAAGCTTTCTTT. Its protein is CASSSPRDSNTEAFF.

The rearrangement uses TRBV20-1 and TRBJ2-1; the match to TRBD2 covers 7 bases. Germline V CDR1 and CDR2: DFQATT, SNEGSKA (reference sequence). Germline trimming cut 3 bases from V and 3 bases from J; bases unmatched to any gene: 17. The CDR3 has 18 residues. CDR3 in DNA: TGCAGTGCTAGCACCTTAAGGCCTGCGGGAGCCCTCTACAATGAGCAGTTCTTC. Amino acids: CSASTLRPAGALYNEQFF.

The CDR3: CATSSTGSPGFYNEQFF. The CDR3 DNA is TGTGCCACCAGCTCGACAGGCTCCCCCGGGTTTTACAATGAGCAGTTCTTC. The chain is built from TRBV15 and TRBJ2-1, with D perhaps TRBD1 (6 bases). Trimming cost V 5 bases and J 4 bases, with 21 bases left between them. The CDR3 has 17 amino acids. CDR1 LNHNV and CDR2 YYDKDF come from the germline V gene (reference sequence). The whole variable domain, remainder taken from reference TRBV15 and TRBJ2-1, is DAMVIQNPRYQVTQFGKPVTLSCSQTLNHNVMYWYQQKSSQAPKLLFHYYDKDFNNEADTPDNFQSRRPNTSFCFLDIRSPGLGDTAMYLCATSSTGSPGFYNEQFFGPGTRLTVL.

The chain joins TRBV20-1 to TRBJ2-1; TRBD2 agrees at 12 bases. The CDR3 length is 14 residues. CDR1 and CDR2 from the germline V gene are DFQATT and SNEGSKA (reference sequence). Trimming took 5 bases from V and 6 from J; bases not matched to a gene: 5. Written as DNA, the CDR3 is TGCAGTGCTCGGGGACTAGCGGGCTTCAATGAGCAGTTCTTC. Amino acid sequence: CSARGLAGFNEQFF.

This clonotype was seen a few times. The DNA for the CDR3 is TGTGCCAGTAGGGTTGGACAGGGTCCAAATACGCAGTATTTT. Its translation: CASRVGQGPNTQYF. This chain joins TRBV19 and TRBJ2-3, with TRBD1 matching over 8 bases. Per germline, CDR1 LNHDA and CDR2 SQIVND (reference sequence). V was pared by 6 bases and J by 7 bases, with 9 bases of the junction left unmatched. The CDR3 length is 14 residues.

The chain is built from TRBV14 and TRBJ2-1; D is undetermined. The CDR3 totals 12 residues. The ends were cut back, 0 bases at V and 8 bases at J, with 5 bases in the middle. Germline V lookup: CDR1 SGHDN, CDR2 FVKESK. CDR3 DNA sequence: TGTGCCAGCAGCCAAGATTATGATGAGCAGTTCTTC. It yields the protein CASSQDYDEQFF.